Following are 23 T cell receptor beta chains from one sample sequenced in a study of glioma-infiltrating T cells. Amplification of TCR alpha and beta CDR3 regions from RNA used iRepertoire nested multiplex PCR. Each CDR3 protein is one row after TCRdb ran MiXCR on the multiplex PCR reads. Of about 130,000 distinct CDR3 sequences in the sample, about 25% were seen once. Sequenced sample: glioma tissue, nonneoplastic brain tissue, or PBMCs (not recorded which). The receptors shown here come from a human donor with low-grade glioma or glioblastoma, undergoing nonglioma brain surgery, or in good health (not recorded which).

V and J are TRBV19 and TRBJ2-1; either TRBD1 or TRBD2 may fit D (5 bases each). V dropped 7 bases and J dropped 0 bases, with 16 bases sitting between them. CDR3 length equals 16 residues. The germline CDR1 and CDR2 sequences are LNHDA and SQIVND (reference sequence). The CDR3 sequence is CASKGNPRGSYNEQFF. The CDR3, as DNA: TGTGCCAGTAAAGGGAACCCGAGGGGCTCCTACAATGAGCAGTTCTTC.

The CDR3 region is CASSDGDTQYF. For the CDR3, the DNA is TGTGCCAGCAGTGACGGTGATACGCAGTATTTT. The chain is built from TRBV2 and TRBJ2-3, with D uncertain. CDR1 and CDR2 from the germline V gene are SNHLY and FYNNEI. The ends were cut back, 3 bases at V and 6 bases at J, with 4 bases in the middle. This CDR3 contains 11 residues.

The chain links TRBV2 to TRBJ2-3; TRBD2 matches at 8 bases. The J segment lost 2 bases and the V segment lost 6 bases, leaving 7 bases of the junction unmatched. Germline assignment: CDR1 SNHLY and CDR2 FYNNEI. The length of the CDR3 is 15 residues. CDR3 loop: CASRVAGPLTDTQYF. CDR3 bases: TGTGCCAGCAGAGTAGCGGGGCCACTCACAGATACGCAGTATTTT. Combining the CDR3 with reference TRBV2 and TRBJ2-3 gives the whole variable domain EPEVTQTPSHQVTQMGQEVILRCVPISNHLYFYWYRQILGQKVEFLVSFYNNEISEKSEIFDDQFSVERPDGSNFTLKIRSTKLEDSAMYFCASRVAGPLTDTQYFGPGTRLTVL.

This chain links TRBV3-1 with TRBJ1-2, with TRBD1 identical over 7 bases. Trimming cost V 2 bases and J 4 bases; bases outside gene matches: 13. The CDR3 covers 17 residues. CDR1 is LGHDT and CDR2 is YNNKEL in the germline V gene (reference sequence). CDR3 sequence reads: CASSQRGQGQSSYGYTF. In nucleotides, the CDR3 is TGTGCCAGCAGCCAAAGGGGTCAGGGACAGTCAAGCTATGGCTACACCTTC.

This chain links TRBV6-2 or TRBV6-3 with TRBJ2-2; 7 positions match TRBD1. CDR1 is MNHEY and CDR2 is SVGEGT in the germline V gene. Losses at the gene ends were 5 bases for V and 6 bases for J; bases not matched to a gene: 9. The CDR3 has 15 amino acids. The CDR3 coding sequence is TGTGCCAGCAGTGCGACAGGGTATGGGTCCGGGGAGCTGTTTTTT. Translated, it gives CASSATGYGSGELFF.

This clonotype was observed a handful of times. This sequence joins TRBV7-8 and TRBJ1-1; the D is unclear. Trimming pared 3 bases from V and 0 bases from J, leaving 8 bases between. The germline V gene has CDR1 SGHVS and CDR2 FQNEAQ. The CDR3 sequence is 14 residues long. CDR3 loop: CASSFRRLNTEAFF. DNA of the CDR3: TGTGCCAGCAGCTTTCGGCGACTGAACACTGAAGCTTTCTTT.

This chain uses TRBV19 with TRBJ1-2; tentative D call: TRBD1 (5 bases). This CDR3 is 12 amino acids long. V gave up 0 bases and J gave up 9 bases, with 8 bases separating them. In germline, CDR1 is LNHDA, CDR2 SQIVND (reference sequence). CDR3 sequence: CASSIDWGSYTF. The CDR3 DNA reads as TGTGCCAGTAGTATAGATTGGGGGAGCTACACCTTC.

This clonotype was counted a single time. The gene calls are TRBV18 and TRBJ1-2, with 8 nucleotides matching TRBD1. CDR3 size: 14 residues. With V trimmed by 4 bases and J by 3 bases, 4 bases remained unmatched. The germline V gene encodes CDR1 KGHSH and CDR2 LQKENI. As DNA, the CDR3 is TGTGCCAGCTCACAGGACAGGGACCACTATGGCTACACCTTC. It is translated as CASSQDRDHYGYTF. Full variable domain (missing parts from reference TRBV18 and TRBJ1-2): NAGVMQNPRHLVRRRGQEARLRCSPMKGHSHVYWYRQLPEEGLKFMVYLQKENIIDESGMPKERFSAEFPKEGPSILRIQQVVRGDSAAYFCASSQDRDHYGYTFGSGTRLTVV.

This clonotype has more than one count but fewer than ten. The chain carries TRBV20-1 and TRBJ1-1, with 7 bases fitting TRBD1. Germline V gives CDR1 DFQATT, CDR2 SNEGSKA (reference sequence). The CDR3 is 15 residues long. The trim removed 3 bases at V and 5 bases at J, leaving 12 bases unmatched. Written as DNA, the CDR3 is TGCAGTGCTAGTTCCGACAGGGCGGTTGGGACTGAAGCTTTCTTT. This translates into CSASSDRAVGTEAFF.

This chain joins TRBV18 and TRBJ2-3, with D hard to call. The CDR3 contains 14 residues. CDR1 and CDR2 (germline): KGHSH, LQKENI. The V end lost 2 bases, the J end lost 6 bases, and 12 bases lay between the germline ends. CDR3 sequence (DNA): TGTGCCAGCTCACCAAACAGTGACTCCGATACGCAGTATTTT. Protein sequence: CASSPNSDSDTQYF. Using reference TRBV18 and TRBJ2-3 for the parts outside the CDR3, the full variable domain is NAGVMQNPRHLVRRRGQEARLRCSPMKGHSHVYWYRQLPEEGLKFMVYLQKENIIDESGMPKERFSAEFPKEGPSILRIQQVVRGDSAAYFCASSPNSDSDTQYFGPGTRLTVL.

Ten or more counts support this clonotype. The rearrangement links TRBV6-1 to TRBJ1-2; 7 bases fit TRBD1. This CDR3 region has 13 residues. With 3 bases clipped from V and 4 bases from J, the junction kept 2 bases outside the gene matches. CDR1 MNHNS and CDR2 SASEGT come from the germline V gene. CDR3 amino acids: CASSETGPYGYTF. The CDR3 nucleotides are TGTGCCAGCAGTGAGACAGGGCCCTATGGCTACACCTTC.

This clonotype turned up a few times. The chain has TRBV4-1 and TRBJ2-3; 14 nucleotides line up with TRBD2. This CDR3 is built from 17 residues. Looked up from germline, CDR1 is MGHRA and CDR2 is YSYEKL. J gave up 5 bases and V 1 base, and 5 bases lay outside the gene matches. Here the CDR3 reads CASSQAGLAGGRDTQYF. For the CDR3, the DNA is TGCGCCAGCAGCCAAGCTGGACTAGCGGGGGGTCGAGATACGCAGTATTTT.

This clonotype appeared many times. This sequence joins TRBV27 and TRBJ1-3; TRBD1 matches at 11 bases. Losses at the gene ends were 5 bases for V and 0 bases for J; bases not matched to a gene: 6. There are 17 residues in the CDR3. Germline assignment: CDR1 MNHEY and CDR2 SMNVEV (reference sequence). Written as DNA, the CDR3 is TGTGCCAGCAGTCCGGACAGGGGGCTACCCTCTGGAAACACCATATATTTT. Translated, it gives CASSPDRGLPSGNTIYF.

This clonotype was seen a handful of times. The gene calls are TRBV7-2 and TRBJ2-4; the D gene is possibly TRBD2 (5 bases). This CDR3 spans 14 amino acids. CDR1 and CDR2 from the germline V gene are SGHTA and FQGNSA. Trimming took 5 bases from V and 5 from J, leaving 13 bases between them. CDR3 protein: CASSPPWGENIQYF. In DNA, the CDR3 is TGTGCCAGCAGCCCACCCTGGGGAGAAAACATTCAGTACTTC.

This clonotype was seen at least ten times. This chain connects TRBV20-1 to TRBJ1-5; D possibly corresponds to TRBD1 (5 bases). Germline V gene sequence: CDR1 DFQATT, CDR2 SNEGSKA (reference sequence). V was cut by 5 bases and J by 2 bases, with 16 bases left in between. The CDR3 length is 15 residues. DNA of the CDR3: TGCAGTGCTGAGCACCCAGGGACGGGCAATCAGCCCCAGCATTTT. It yields the protein CSAEHPGTGNQPQHF.

As concerns this clonotype: A much more abundant neighbour one base away suggests this may be a read error. The chain combines TRBV7-2 with TRBJ1-3; D is undetermined. CDR1 and CDR2 from the germline V gene are SGHTA and FQGNSA. The length of the CDR3 is 12 residues. CDR3 loop: CTSTLPGNTIYF. The CDR3 nucleotides read TGTACCAGCACCTTACCGGGAAACACCATATATTTT.

This clonotype has only a few counts. V gene TRBV6-1 combines with J gene TRBJ1-6; D possibly corresponds to TRBD1 (6 bases). Germline CDR1 MNHNS, CDR2 SASEGT. This CDR3 contains 16 residues. V was shortened by 5 bases and J by 2 bases, with 13 bases between the two germline ends. In DNA form, the CDR3 reads TGTGCCAGCAGTTTCGACAGGCGGACCTATAATTCACCCCTCCACTTT. Translated, it gives CASSFDRRTYNSPLHF.

This chain connects TRBV24-1 to TRBJ1-5; 7 bases line up with TRBD1. After removal of 3 bases from V and 1 base from J, the junction contained 5 bases not matched to a gene. Looked up from germline, CDR1 is KGHDR and CDR2 is SFDVKD. There are 16 residues in the CDR3. CDR3 sequence reads: CATSDTEGASNQPQHF. The CDR3, as DNA: TGTGCCACCAGTGATACTGAGGGGGCAAGCAATCAGCCCCAGCATTTT.

This clonotype was picked up a small number of times. In nucleotides, the CDR3 is TGTGCCAGCAGCCAAGATACATCGAACTATGGCTACACCTTC. Translating it yields CASSQDTSNYGYTF. The chain couples TRBV3-1 to TRBJ1-2; D is unresolved. The CDR3 covers 14 residues. Trimming cost V 0 bases and J 2 bases, with 7 bases left between them. The V gene's germline CDR1 is LGHDT and CDR2 YNNKEL (reference sequence).

Points on this clonotype: A read error is possible here, since a much larger clone lies one base away. The V call is TRBV20-1, the J call TRBJ2-5; no definite D call. Germline V gene data show CDR1 as DFQATT and CDR2 as SNEGSKA (reference sequence). The CDR3 contains 16 residues. The germline V and J ends were trimmed by 2 bases and 3 bases, with 19 bases remaining between them. In DNA, the CDR3 is TGCAGTGCTAGATTACGTAGAGGCCCACTGGAAGAGACCCAGTACTTC. This codes for CSARLRRGPLEETQYF.

This chain uses TRBV5-1 with TRBJ2-1, with 8 bases lining up with TRBD2. Germline CDR1 and CDR2: SGHRS and YFSETQ. The length of the CDR3 is 16 residues. J was trimmed by 2 bases and V by 2 bases; bases with no gene match: 6. CDR3 region: CASSFVGGETYNEQFF. CDR3 in DNA: TGCGCCAGCAGCTTTGTCGGGGGGGAAACCTACAATGAGCAGTTCTTC.

This clonotype appeared a few times. The junction does not match germline at one end; this may be a read error. V usage is TRBV6-1 and J usage is TRBJ1-1; no reliable D call. Germline CDR1 reads MNHNS; CDR2 reads SASEGT. The CDR3 runs 13 residues. The CDR3 DNA reads TGTGCCAGCAGCGAAGATGTCAACACTGAAGCTTTCTTT. Its translation is CASSEDVNTEAFF.

The chain recombines TRBV27 with TRBJ2-5, with 9 bases identical to TRBD1. Germline V gene data show CDR1 as MNHEY and CDR2 as SMNVEV (reference sequence). The CDR3 runs 14 residues. J was trimmed by 5 bases and V by 4 bases; bases with no gene match: 5. Written as DNA, the CDR3 is TGTGCCAGCAGTTCACAGGGGGCTGGGGAGACCCAGTACTTC. This sequence encodes CASSSQGAGETQYF.